A single sample is the source of the 6 T cell receptor beta chains below, sequenced in a study of blood T cell repertoires in COVID-19. Measured with immunoSEQ multiplex PCR; TCRdb has only the in-frame clones, and not every one. The table shows hundreds of thousands of clones, with 80% to 90% occurring only once. The sequencing sample was made of PBMCs or T cells enriched from blood (not recorded which). Receptors were obtained from a young man who had recovered from COVID-19.

J is TRBJ1-6 and V is TRBV27, with D possibly being TRBD1 (5 bases). Germline CDR1 and CDR2: MNHEY and SMNVEV (reference sequence). V lost 11 bases and J 0 bases, leaving 14 bases between the germline ends. This CDR3 has 15 amino acids. In DNA form, the CDR3 reads TGTGCCGCTGGAGGGACGAGCTCCTATAATTCACCCCTCCACTTT. As protein: CAAGGTSSYNSPLHF.

This clone was observed a handful of times. The chain employs TRBV5-4 and TRBJ2-5; 7 bases line up with TRBD2. CDR3 length: 15 residues. Trimming removed 5 bases from V and 3 bases from J; junction bases left unmatched: 10. Germline CDR1 and CDR2: SGHNT and YYREEE (reference sequence). CDR3 amino acids: CASRIGGLSKETQYF. In nucleotides, the CDR3 is TGTGCCAGCAGAATTGGGGGACTATCAAAAGAGACCCAGTACTTC.

The chain combines TRBV27 with TRBJ1-6; D may be TRBD1 (6 bases). CDR3 length: 15 residues. Germline-derived CDR1 and CDR2 are MNHEY and SMNVEV (reference sequence). V was shortened by 3 bases and J by 8 bases, with 14 bases between the two germline ends. The CDR3 region is CASSFSAGADSPLHF. CDR3 sequence (DNA): TGTGCCAGCAGTTTCAGTGCGGGGGCGGATTCACCCCTCCACTTT.

This clone appeared a single time. The rearrangement uses TRBV7-9 and TRBJ1-4, with 8 positions matching TRBD1. Germline V lookup: CDR1 SEHNR, CDR2 FQNEAQ (reference sequence). The ends lost 7 bases at V and 2 bases at J; junction bases unmatched: 12. The CDR3 extends over 17 amino acids. The CDR3 sequence: CASTRTGRGRTNEKLFF. DNA of the CDR3: TGTGCCAGCACCCGGACAGGGAGGGGTAGGACTAATGAAAAACTGTTTTTT.

The CDR3 spells CAWSVLGPANYGYTF. The CDR3 nucleotides read TGTGCCTGGAGTGTTTTGGGCCCAGCTAACTATGGCTACACCTTC. This chain links TRBV30 with TRBJ1-2, with D unclear. The CDR3 contains 15 residues. Between the trimmed V and J ends, which lost 0 bases and 0 bases, there was a span of 11 bases. Germline V gives CDR1 GTSNPN, CDR2 SVGIG (reference sequence).

This clone showed up just a few times. The V gene is TRBV3-1 (or the pseudogene TRBV3-2), the J gene TRBJ2-3, with TRBD2 matching 13 bases. V trimming: 4 bases; J trimming: 2 bases; junction bases outside the gene matches: 3. CDR3 length: 16 amino acids. CDR1 and CDR2 (germline): LGHDT, YNNKEL (reference sequence). The CDR3 is CASSPTSGGTTDTQYF. The CDR3 region has the DNA TGTGCCAGCAGCCCGACTAGCGGGGGGACCACAGATACGCAGTATTTT.